These 31 T cell receptor beta chains were sequenced from one sample in a study of blood T cell repertoires in COVID-19. Produced via immunoSEQ multiplex PCR; TCRdb's table is partial and in-frame only. The table lists about 280,000 clones, around 91% of them singletons. The specimen sequenced was PBMCs or T cells enriched from blood (not recorded which). All receptors come from a woman under 30 with acute COVID-19.

About this clone itself: A junction end diverges from the germline sequence, so it may reflect a read error. The genes are TRBV7-3 and TRBJ1-6; 8 bases match TRBD1. The germline gives CDR1 SGHTA, CDR2 FQGTGA. The CDR3 consists of 14 residues. CDR3 sequence (DNA): TGTGCCAGCAGCCTAACAGGGGGTACTTCACCCCTCCACTTT. Translation gives CASSLTGGTSPLHF.

The V and J genes are TRBV6-5 and TRBJ2-3; the match to TRBD2 covers 10 bases. V shed 6 bases and J 3 bases; nucleotides not matched to a gene: 6. The germline V gene has CDR1 MNHEY and CDR2 SVGAGI. The CDR3 extends over 15 amino acids. In DNA, the CDR3 is TGTGCCAGCAGAATAGCGGGAGGAGAAACAGATACGCAGTATTTT. Translating gives CASRIAGGETDTQYF.

The genes are TRBV5-1 and TRBJ2-5; 8 bases are a match to TRBD2. The CDR3 covers 17 residues. Per the germline V gene, CDR1 is SGHRS and CDR2 is YFSETQ. Trimming removed 0 bases from V and 0 bases from J; junction bases left unmatched: 7. The CDR3 region has the DNA TGCGCCAGCAGCTTGGCAAGGCTAGCGGGTAACCAAGAGACCCAGTACTTC. It specifies CASSLARLAGNQETQYF.

J is TRBJ1-2 and V is TRBV2, with a weak D call TRBD1 (6 bases). This CDR3 is built from 13 residues. Trimming removed 5 bases at V and 5 bases at J, with 12 bases between. Germline V gene data show CDR1 as SNHLY and CDR2 as FYNNEI. CDR3: CASSPGVPYGYTF. In DNA form, the CDR3 reads TGTGCCAGCAGTCCAGGGGTCCCATATGGCTACACCTTC.

The chain uses TRBV19 and TRBJ1-1; D gene ambiguous. The CDR3 consists of 14 residues. In germline, CDR1 is LNHDA, CDR2 SQIVND (reference sequence). The V gene lost 7 bases and the J gene lost 5 bases, with 17 bases spanning the gap. CDR3 bases: TGTGCCAGTATTTATACGGGGAGGAAAACTGAAGCTTTCTTT. Translating it yields CASIYTGRKTEAFF.

This chain uses TRBV4-2 with TRBJ1-4; 7 bases map to TRBD1. The CDR3 runs to 15 residues. Germline values: CDR1 LGHNA, CDR2 YNFKEQ. The V gene end was trimmed by 3 bases and the J gene end by 9 bases; junction bases not matched to a gene: 10. This CDR3 is CASSHFQGDVQKLFF. CDR3 bases: TGTGCCAGCAGCCACTTTCAGGGGGATGTCCAAAAACTGTTTTTT.

The chain links TRBV4-1 to TRBJ2-1; 7 nucleotides agree with TRBD2. The trim removed 4 bases at V and 9 bases at J, leaving 12 bases unmatched. CDR1 and CDR2 from the germline V gene are MGHRA and YSYEKL. The CDR3 is 15 amino acids. The CDR3 DNA is TGCGCCAGCAGCCGGGCTCCCTCTAGCGGCACTGAGCAGTTCTTC. It codes for CASSRAPSSGTEQFF.

V and J are TRBV5-4 and TRBJ2-7; 11 bases are shared with TRBD1. The CDR3 contains 15 residues. Germline assignment: CDR1 SGHNT and CDR2 YYREEE (reference sequence). The trim removed 5 bases at V and 0 bases at J, leaving 4 bases unmatched. In DNA form, the CDR3 reads TGTGCCAGCAGAGAGGGACAGGGGGACTCCTACGAGCAGTACTTC. Amino acids: CASREGQGDSYEQYF.

This chain joins TRBV6-4 and TRBJ2-5; 11 bases are a match to TRBD1. The CDR3 consists of 15 residues. Losses at the gene ends were 0 bases for V and 5 bases for J; bases not matched to a gene: 2. The germline gives CDR1 MRHNA, CDR2 SNTAGT. The CDR3 DNA is TGTGCCAGCAGTGACTCGGACAGGGGGCAGGAGACCCAGTACTTC. It is translated as CASSDSDRGQETQYF.

The J gene is TRBJ1-2, the V gene TRBV5-1; possibly TRBD1 for D (5 bases). V dropped 4 bases and J dropped 0 bases, with 13 bases sitting between them. CDR1 is SGHRS and CDR2 is YFSETQ in the germline V gene. CDR3 length equals 15 residues. The CDR3 region is CASSLWGSANYGYTF. The CDR3 nucleotides are TGCGCCAGCAGCCTCTGGGGCAGCGCTAACTATGGCTACACCTTC.

V gene TRBV18 combines with J gene TRBJ1-1; D might be TRBD1 (5 bases). The V gene lost 7 bases and the J gene lost 2 bases, with 14 bases spanning the gap. Germline V gene lookup returns CDR1 KGHSH and CDR2 LQKENI. The CDR3 spans 14 residues. The CDR3 is CASFTTGPNTEAFF. CDR3 DNA: TGTGCCAGCTTCACCACAGGACCCAACACTGAAGCTTTCTTT.

This clone came up many times. The chain has TRBV2 and TRBJ1-3; D gene ambiguous. Germline V lookup: CDR1 SNHLY, CDR2 FYNNEI. The CDR3 loop spans 11 amino acids. V dropped 3 bases and J dropped 7 bases, with 4 bases sitting between them. CDR3 coding DNA: TGTGCCAGCAGTGAGAGGAACACCATATATTTT. Translated, it gives CASSERNTIYF.

In its sample, this clone was seen once. J is TRBJ2-2 and V is TRBV19, with 12 nucleotides matching TRBD2. This CDR3 region has 17 residues. Germline loops: CDR1 LNHDA, CDR2 SQIVND (reference sequence). With 3 bases clipped from V and 5 bases from J, the junction kept 7 bases outside the gene matches. The CDR3 DNA follows: TGTGCCAGTAGTATCTGGGCTAGCGGGAGGGGTACCGGGGAGCTGTTTTTT. This gives the protein CASSIWASGRGTGELFF.

The chain links TRBV6-5 to TRBJ1-5; D is possibly TRBD1 (6 bases). The V gene lost 0 bases and the J gene lost 4 bases, with 10 bases spanning the gap. The V gene's germline CDR1 is MNHEY and CDR2 SVGAGI. The length of the CDR3 is 15 residues. The CDR3: CASSYSGAVNQPQHF. DNA for the CDR3: TGTGCCAGCAGTTACTCGGGGGCAGTAAATCAGCCCCAGCATTTT.

The chain uses TRBV23-1 and TRBJ2-2; 10 bases line up with TRBD2. TRBV23-1 is an ORF, with its function uncertain. The CDR3 is 17 amino acids. The V gene end was trimmed by 3 bases and the J gene end by 2 bases; junction bases not matched to a gene: 6. In nucleotides, the CDR3 is TGCGCCAGCAGTCAGCAGCTACTAGCGGGAAACACCGGGGAGCTGTTTTTT. Amino acids: CASSQQLLAGNTGELFF.

The chain employs TRBV10-1 and TRBJ2-2; 9 nucleotides match TRBD2. The CDR3 spans 14 residues. Trimming took 2 bases from V and 13 from J; bases not matched to a gene: 8. Germline V gene data show CDR1 as WNHNN and CDR2 as SYGVQD (reference sequence). The CDR3 spells CASSEASGIGGLFF. Written as DNA, the CDR3 is TGCGCCAGCAGTGAGGCTAGCGGGATTGGAGGGCTGTTTTTT.

This clone showed up just once. The chain joins TRBV6-4 to TRBJ1-2; possibly TRBD1 for D (6 bases). The germline gives CDR1 MRHNA, CDR2 SNTAGT. This CDR3 has 16 amino acids. Between the trimmed V and J ends, which lost 0 bases and 6 bases, there was a span of 17 bases. The CDR3 DNA follows: TGTGCCAGCAGTGACTCAGGGACACGTCCACGGGATGGCTACACCTTC. Protein: CASSDSGTRPRDGYTF.

This clone was counted many times. The chain carries TRBV5-4 and TRBJ1-1; TRBD1 aligns across 9 bases. With V trimmed by 3 bases and J by 7 bases, 7 bases remained unmatched. The CDR3 is made up of 14 amino acids. Looked up from germline, CDR1 is SGHNT and CDR2 is YYREEE (reference sequence). The DNA for the CDR3 is TGTGCCAGCAGCTACCTGGGACAGGGTCTTGAAGCTTTCTTT. Translated: CASSYLGQGLEAFF.

This chain uses TRBV29-1 with TRBJ2-7; TRBD2 matches 12 bases. Germline V gives CDR1 SQVTM, CDR2 ANQGSEA. This CDR3 comprises 15 residues. After removal of 5 bases from V and 1 base from J, the junction contained 6 bases not matched to a gene. CDR3 residues: CSVRTSGVYSYEQYF. CDR3 DNA: TGCAGCGTTCGGACTAGCGGGGTTTATTCCTACGAGCAGTACTTC.

The rearrangement uses TRBV7-9 and TRBJ2-7; 7 bases align to TRBD1. The germline V gene encodes CDR1 SEHNR and CDR2 FQNEAQ (reference sequence). This CDR3 has 16 residues. J gave up 2 bases and V 2 bases, and 9 bases lay outside the gene matches. This CDR3 reads CASSLTGQEPTYEQYF. CDR3 coding DNA: TGTGCCAGCAGCTTAACCGGACAGGAGCCAACCTACGAGCAGTACTTC.

The V gene is TRBV6-2 or TRBV6-3, the J gene TRBJ2-1; TRBD1 might be the D (6 bases). In germline, CDR1 is MNHEY, CDR2 SVGEGT. This CDR3 contains 16 residues. V lost 4 bases, J lost 4 bases, and 17 bases lay in between. CDR3 sequence: CASSSAPFTGYNEQFF. As DNA, the CDR3 is TGTGCCAGCAGTTCGGCACCCTTTACAGGGTACAATGAGCAGTTCTTC.

The chain links TRBV5-1 to TRBJ2-5; 9 nucleotides match TRBD1. Germline loops: CDR1 SGHRS, CDR2 YFSETQ. V lost 4 bases, J lost 5 bases, and 12 bases stayed unmatched. This CDR3 is built from 16 residues. The CDR3 DNA sequence: TGCGCCAGCAGCGCTACAGGGGGCGCCGGTATGGAGACCCAGTACTTC. Encoded protein: CASSATGGAGMETQYF.

The gene calls are TRBV28 and TRBJ2-7, with 10 bases identical to TRBD2. Germline V gene data show CDR1 as MDHEN and CDR2 as SYDVKM. CDR3 length: 14 amino acids. V trimming: 5 bases; J trimming: 5 bases; junction bases outside the gene matches: 6. In nucleotides, the CDR3 is TGTGCCAGCAGTATAGCGGGAGGCGGGAACGAGCAGTACTTC. It specifies CASSIAGGGNEQYF.

The count of this clone is one. V gene TRBV4-2 combines with J gene TRBJ1-3, with unresolved D. CDR1 and CDR2 from the germline V gene are LGHNA and YNFKEQ. This CDR3 comprises 16 residues. V was shortened by 5 bases and J by 0 bases, with 14 bases between the two germline ends. The CDR3 nucleotides read TGTGCCAGCAGCACGAGGACTTTTACCTCTGGAAACACCATATATTTT. Translating gives CASSTRTFTSGNTIYF.

The chain carries TRBV12-3 or TRBV12-4 and TRBJ1-2; D is possibly TRBD1 (5 bases). This CDR3 is 13 amino acids long. Trimming removed 4 bases from V and 7 bases from J, with 13 bases in between. The CDR3 protein is CASSYGGATGYTF. CDR3 nucleotides: TGTGCCAGCAGTTACGGAGGGGCGACTGGCTACACCTTC.

The chain recombines TRBV28 with TRBJ2-1, with 7 nucleotides matching TRBD2. Germline trimming cut 7 bases from V and 8 bases from J; bases unmatched to any gene: 8. The CDR3 contains 13 residues. Germline CDR1 is MDHEN and CDR2 is SYDVKM. The CDR3 region has the DNA TGTGCCAGCACAAGACTAGCTTTAGATGAGCAGTTCTTC. This codes for CASTRLALDEQFF.

This chain links TRBV7-2 with TRBJ2-1; D is perhaps TRBD2 (6 bases). Trimming stripped 2 bases from V and 3 bases from J, with 14 bases between. Germline CDR1 and CDR2: SGHTA and FQGNSA. There are 16 residues in the CDR3. Here the CDR3 reads CASSLSAGLGYNEQFF. The CDR3 DNA sequence: TGTGCCAGCAGCTTATCTGCGGGGCTGGGCTACAATGAGCAGTTCTTC.

This sequence joins TRBV28 and TRBJ1-1; D is unclear. The germline gives CDR1 MDHEN, CDR2 SYDVKM. The CDR3 is 12 residues long. V dropped 3 bases and J dropped 4 bases, with 6 bases sitting between them. The CDR3 DNA is TGTGCCAGCAGTTTGCTAGGCACTGAAGCTTTCTTT. Its protein is CASSLLGTEAFF.

This chain connects TRBV29-1 to TRBJ2-7; the match to TRBD2 covers 10 bases. Germline-derived CDR1 and CDR2 are SQVTM and ANQGSEA. The ends lost 3 bases at V and 4 bases at J; junction bases unmatched: 9. The CDR3 sequence is 15 residues long. The CDR3 bases are TGCAGCGTTGAGATGAGCGGGAGGGCCGGATACGAGCAGTACTTC. Protein sequence: CSVEMSGRAGYEQYF.

The V and J genes are TRBV28 and TRBJ1-4, with D perhaps TRBD1 (5 bases). The germline CDR1 and CDR2 sequences are MDHEN and SYDVKM. CDR3 length: 14 amino acids. Trimming removed 7 bases from V and 3 bases from J, with 12 bases in between. The CDR3 here is CASKSGGANEKLFF. In nucleotides, the CDR3 is TGTGCCAGCAAGTCTGGGGGGGCTAATGAAAAACTGTTTTTT.

The chain carries TRBV5-3 and TRBJ1-1; 9 nucleotides match TRBD1. TRBV5-3 is placed among ORFs of uncertain function. V shed 3 bases and J 1 base; nucleotides not matched to a gene: 4. This CDR3 has 15 amino acids. The CDR3 DNA sequence: TGTGCCAGAAGCTCAACAGGGGGCTGGAACACTGAAGCTTTCTTT. This codes for CARSSTGGWNTEAFF.